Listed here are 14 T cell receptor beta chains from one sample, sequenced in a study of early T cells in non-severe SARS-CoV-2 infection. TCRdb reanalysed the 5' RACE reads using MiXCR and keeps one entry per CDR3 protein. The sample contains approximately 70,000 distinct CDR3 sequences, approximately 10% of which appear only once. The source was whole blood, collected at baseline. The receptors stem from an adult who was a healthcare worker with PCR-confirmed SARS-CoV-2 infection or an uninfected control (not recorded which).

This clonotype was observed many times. The CDR3: CASSWFQETQYF. CDR3 nucleotide sequence: TGTGCCAGCAGCTGGTTCCAAGAGACCCAGTACTTC. The rearrangement links TRBV3-1 to TRBJ2-5, with D hard to call. CDR1 LGHDT and CDR2 YNNKEL come from the germline V gene (reference sequence). Trimming shortened V by 5 bases and J by 1 base, and 5 bases separated the two germline ends. CDR3 length: 12 amino acids.

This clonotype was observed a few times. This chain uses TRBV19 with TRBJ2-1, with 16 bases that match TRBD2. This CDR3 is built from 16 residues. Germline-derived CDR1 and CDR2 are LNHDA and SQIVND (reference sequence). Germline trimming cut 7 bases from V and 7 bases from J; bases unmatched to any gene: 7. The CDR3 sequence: CASMKGLAGGPNEQFF. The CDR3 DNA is TGTGCCAGTATGAAGGGACTAGCGGGAGGGCCTAATGAGCAGTTCTTC.

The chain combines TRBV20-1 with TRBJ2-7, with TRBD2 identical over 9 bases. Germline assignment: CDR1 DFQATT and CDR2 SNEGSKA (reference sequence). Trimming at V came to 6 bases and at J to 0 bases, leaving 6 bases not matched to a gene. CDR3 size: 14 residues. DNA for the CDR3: TGCAGTGCCAAGCGGGGGGCAAGCTCCTACGAGCAGTACTTC. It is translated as CSAKRGASSYEQYF.

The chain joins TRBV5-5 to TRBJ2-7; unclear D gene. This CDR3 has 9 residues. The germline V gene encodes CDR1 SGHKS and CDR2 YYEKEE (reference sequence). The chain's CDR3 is CGGPYEQYF. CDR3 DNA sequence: TGTGGCGGACCGTACGAGCAGTACTTC.

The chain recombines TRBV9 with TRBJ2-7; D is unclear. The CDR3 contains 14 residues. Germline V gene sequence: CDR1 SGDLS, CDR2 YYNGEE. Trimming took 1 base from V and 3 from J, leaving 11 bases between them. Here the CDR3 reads CASSVTGQSYEQYF. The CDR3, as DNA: TGTGCCAGCAGCGTAACTGGGCAGAGCTACGAGCAGTACTTC. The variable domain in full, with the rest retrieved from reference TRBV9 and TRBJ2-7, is DSGVTQTPKHLITATGQRVTLRCSPRSGDLSVYWYQQSLDQGLQFLIQYYNGEERAKGNILERFSAQQFPDLHSELNLSSLELGDSALYFCASSVTGQSYEQYFGPGTRLTVT.

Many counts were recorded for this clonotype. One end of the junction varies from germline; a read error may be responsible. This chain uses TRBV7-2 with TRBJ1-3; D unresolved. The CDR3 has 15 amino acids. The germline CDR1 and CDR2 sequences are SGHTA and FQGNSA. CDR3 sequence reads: CASRVKPKFGDTIYF. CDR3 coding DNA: TGTGCCAGCAGGGTCAAGCCCAAGTTTGGAGACACCATATATTTT.

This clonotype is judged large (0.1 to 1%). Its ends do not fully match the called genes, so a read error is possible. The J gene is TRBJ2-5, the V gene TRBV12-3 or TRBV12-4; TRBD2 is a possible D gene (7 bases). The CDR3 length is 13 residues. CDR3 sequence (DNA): TGTGCCAGCAGTTTAAATCTCCCCGGGGGGCCCCGGTTC. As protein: CASSLNLPGGPRF.

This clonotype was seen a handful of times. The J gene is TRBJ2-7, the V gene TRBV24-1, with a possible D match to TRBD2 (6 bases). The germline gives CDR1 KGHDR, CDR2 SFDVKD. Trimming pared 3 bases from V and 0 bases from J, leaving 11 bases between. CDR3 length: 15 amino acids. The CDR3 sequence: CATSDPGDPSYEQYF. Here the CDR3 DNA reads TGTGCCACCAGTGATCCGGGAGACCCCTCCTACGAGCAGTACTTC.

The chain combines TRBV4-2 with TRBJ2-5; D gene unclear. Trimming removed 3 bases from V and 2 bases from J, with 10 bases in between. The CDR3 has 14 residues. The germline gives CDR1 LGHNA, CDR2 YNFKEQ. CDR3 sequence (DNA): TGTGCCAGCAGCCATCCCACAAGTCAAGAGACCCAGTACTTC. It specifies CASSHPTSQETQYF.

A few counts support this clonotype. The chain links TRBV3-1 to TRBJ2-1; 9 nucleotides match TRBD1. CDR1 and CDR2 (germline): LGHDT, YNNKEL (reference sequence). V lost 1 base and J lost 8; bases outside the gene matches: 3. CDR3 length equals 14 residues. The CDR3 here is CASSQGDRAYEQFF. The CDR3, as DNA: TGTGCCAGCAGCCAAGGGGACAGGGCATATGAGCAGTTCTTC.

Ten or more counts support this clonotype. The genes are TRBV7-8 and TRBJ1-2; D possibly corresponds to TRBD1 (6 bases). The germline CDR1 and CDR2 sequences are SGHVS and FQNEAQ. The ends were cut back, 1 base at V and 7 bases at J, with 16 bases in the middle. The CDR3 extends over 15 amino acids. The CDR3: CASSLGGRDIGGYTF. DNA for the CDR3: TGTGCCAGCAGCTTAGGGGGCAGGGACATAGGTGGCTACACCTTC.

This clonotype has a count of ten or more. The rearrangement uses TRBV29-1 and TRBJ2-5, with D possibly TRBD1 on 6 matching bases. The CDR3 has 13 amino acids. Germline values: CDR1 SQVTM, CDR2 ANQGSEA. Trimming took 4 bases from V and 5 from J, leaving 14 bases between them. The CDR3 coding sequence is TGCAGCGTTGGACAGGCCCGCGGGGAGACCCAGTACTTC. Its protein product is CSVGQARGETQYF.

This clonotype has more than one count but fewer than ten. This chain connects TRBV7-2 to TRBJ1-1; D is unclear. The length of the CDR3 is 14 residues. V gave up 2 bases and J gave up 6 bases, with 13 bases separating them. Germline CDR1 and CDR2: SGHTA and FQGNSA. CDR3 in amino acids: CASSLRVYVSEAFF. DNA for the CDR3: TGTGCCAGCAGCTTACGCGTTTATGTGTCTGAAGCTTTCTTT.

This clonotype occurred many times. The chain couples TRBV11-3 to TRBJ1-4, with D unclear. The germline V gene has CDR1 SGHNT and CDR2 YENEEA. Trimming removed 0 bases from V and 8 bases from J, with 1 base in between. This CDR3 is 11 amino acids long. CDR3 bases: TGTGCCAGCAGCTTAGACGAAAAACTGTTTTTT. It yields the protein CASSLDEKLFF. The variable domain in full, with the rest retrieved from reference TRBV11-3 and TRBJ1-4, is EAGVVQSPRYKIIEKKQPVAFWCNPISGHNTLYWYLQNLGQGPELLIRYENEEAVDDSQLPKDRFSAERLKGVDSTLKIQPAELGDSAVYLCASSLDEKLFFGSGTQLSVL.